Each of the 30 T cell receptor beta chains below was sequenced from the same sample in a study of T cells in Graves' hyperthyroidism and ophthalmopathy. Amplified TCR beta CDR3 regions came from RNA transcripts. With the HTBI primer set, the TCR CDR3 went through a first round of RT-PCR. MiXCR was run by TCRdb on the multiplex PCR reads, yielding one entry per CDR3 protein. Counted here are 800,000 or so distinct CDR3 sequences, around 38% occurring once; the ten biggest clones make up around 9.3%. Sequencing used blood. The receptor set was obtained from a man younger than 35 with Graves' hyperthyroidism.

The rearrangement uses TRBV25-1 and TRBJ1-2, with 10 bases identical to TRBD1. The CDR3 length is 14 residues. Trimming removed 9 bases from V and 4 bases from J; junction bases left unmatched: 8. Germline-derived CDR1 and CDR2 are MGHDK and SYGVNS. Written as DNA, the CDR3 is TGTGCCAGTGTGGGACAGGGGCCAGTCTATGGCTACACCTTC. Translation gives CASVGQGPVYGYTF.

The table lists this clonotype with many counts. The chain carries TRBV15 and TRBJ1-3; D gene unclear. CDR3 length equals 12 residues. CDR1 and CDR2 (germline): LNHNV, YYDKDF (reference sequence). Trimming pared 4 bases from V and 10 bases from J, leaving 11 bases between. The CDR3 protein is CATSTLAQTIYF. The CDR3 DNA is TGTGCCACCAGCACCCTTGCGCAGACCATATATTTT.

V is TRBV7-6 and J is TRBJ2-7, with 7 nucleotides matching TRBD2. The CDR3 runs 15 residues. Looked up from germline, CDR1 is SGHVS and CDR2 is FNYEAQ. V trimming: 1 base; J trimming: 6 bases; junction bases outside the gene matches: 9. The CDR3 reads CASSLGVTGGLEQYF. The CDR3 DNA is TGTGCCAGCAGCTTAGGAGTGACGGGGGGTCTCGAGCAGTACTTC.

This sequence joins TRBV7-8 and TRBJ2-7, with unresolved D. The CDR3 runs to 14 residues. Deletions cut 1 base from V and 3 bases from J, with 10 bases between. CDR1 is SGHVS, CDR2 FQNEAQ, per germline. DNA for the CDR3: TGTGCCAGCAGCTTAGGTCGTTCAATCTACGAGCAGTACTTC. Translating it yields CASSLGRSIYEQYF.

This clonotype was picked up a small number of times. The chain links TRBV15 to TRBJ1-1, with 9 bases matching TRBD1. Germline CDR1 reads LNHNV; CDR2 reads YYDKDF (reference sequence). This CDR3 comprises 17 residues. Germline trimming cut 0 bases from V and 2 bases from J; bases unmatched to any gene: 7. Written as DNA, the CDR3 is TGTGCCACCAGCAGAGATAGTACAGGGGGCTTAAACACTGAAGCTTTCTTT. This encodes CATSRDSTGGLNTEAFF.

This chain joins TRBV20-1 and TRBJ2-7, with 9 bases matching TRBD2. CDR3 length: 15 amino acids. CDR1 is DFQATT and CDR2 is SNEGSKA in the germline V gene (reference sequence). The junction had 7 bases not matched to a gene; V was cut back by 2 bases and J by 2 bases. The CDR3 DNA sequence: TGCAGTGCTAGACCCGGACTAGCGATTACCTACGAGCAGTACTTC. Translating it yields CSARPGLAITYEQYF.

This clonotype was found a few times. The V and J genes are TRBV10-1 and TRBJ2-2; D is possibly TRBD2 (6 bases). V lost 2 bases and J lost 4, with 17 bases in between. Germline CDR1 reads WNHNN; CDR2 reads SYGVQD (reference sequence). This CDR3 is 17 amino acids long. CDR3 amino acids: CASSEELSGVGTGELFF. The DNA of the CDR3 is TGCGCCAGCAGTGAGGAGTTGTCGGGGGTGGGCACCGGGGAGCTGTTTTTT.

This chain links TRBV7-3 with TRBJ2-2; 8 nucleotides align to TRBD2. Germline values: CDR1 SGHTA, CDR2 FQGTGA. With V trimmed by 7 bases and J by 5 bases, 12 bases remained unmatched. This CDR3 region has 16 residues. This CDR3 is CASTRGGGSGTGELFF. CDR3 bases: TGTGCCAGCACCCGGGGGGGGGGTTCCGGGACCGGGGAGCTGTTTTTT.

The chain combines TRBV20-1 with TRBJ1-3, with unresolved D. The CDR3 extends over 15 amino acids. Trimming left V 0 bases short and J 0 bases short, with 9 bases between. Looked up from germline, CDR1 is DFQATT and CDR2 is SNEGSKA (reference sequence). CDR3 DNA sequence: TGCAGTGCTAGAGATCCCCCTAGCTCTGGAAACACCATATATTTT. Its translation: CSARDPPSSGNTIYF.

Comments on this clonotype: A much larger clone differs by one base, so this may be a read error. This rearrangement joins TRBV29-1 to TRBJ1-2; tentative D call: TRBD1 (5 bases). The CDR3 length is 13 residues. The V end was cut by 0 bases, the J end by 5 bases, with 10 bases between. Germline CDR1 reads SQVTM; CDR2 reads ANQGSEA. The CDR3 loop is CSVEEGVGYGYTF. CDR3 DNA sequence: TGCAGCGTTGAAGAAGGGGTCGGGTATGGCTACACCTTC. The full variable domain, its missing parts supplied by reference TRBV29-1 and TRBJ1-2, is SAVISQKPSRDICQRGTSLTIQCQVDSQVTMMFWYRQQPGQSLTLIATANQGSEATYESGFVIDKFPISRPNLTFSTLTVSNMSPEDSSIYLCSVEEGVGYGYTFGSGTRLTVV.

There are a few counts of this clonotype. This chain joins TRBV2 and TRBJ1-1; D call uncertain. CDR1 is SNHLY, CDR2 FYNNEI, per germline. The CDR3 has 14 residues. V lost 3 bases and J 4 bases, leaving 12 bases between the germline ends. CDR3 DNA sequence: TGTGCCAGCAGTGATCCATTGCGGGTCACTGAAGCTTTCTTT. As protein: CASSDPLRVTEAFF.

This chain joins TRBV2 and TRBJ2-5, with D perhaps matching TRBD1 (5 bases). There are 14 residues in the CDR3. V dropped 1 base and J dropped 4 bases, with 10 bases sitting between them. Per the germline V gene, CDR1 is SNHLY and CDR2 is FYNNEI. The CDR3 region is CASSEVGPGETQYF. The CDR3 DNA sequence: TGTGCCAGCAGTGAAGTGGGGCCGGGAGAGACCCAGTACTTC.

The rearrangement joins TRBV7-9 to TRBJ1-1; D not certain. This CDR3 has 14 amino acids. CDR1 is SEHNR and CDR2 is FQNEAQ in the germline V gene (reference sequence). V lost 1 base and J 1 base, leaving 7 bases between the germline ends. This CDR3 reads CASSLVMENTEAFF. The CDR3 DNA reads TGTGCCAGCAGCTTAGTTATGGAGAACACTGAAGCTTTCTTT.

In this sample, this clonotype turned up many times. The chain recombines TRBV5-1 with TRBJ1-1; D possibly corresponds to TRBD1 (5 bases). The length of the CDR3 is 13 residues. Per the germline V gene, CDR1 is SGHRS and CDR2 is YFSETQ. Trimming removed 4 bases from V and 4 bases from J, with 11 bases in between. The CDR3 loop is CASSQGGSTEAFF. CDR3 nucleotide sequence: TGCGCCAGCAGCCAGGGAGGCAGCACTGAAGCTTTCTTT.

V and J are TRBV19 and TRBJ1-1; 9 nucleotides agree with TRBD1. The ends lost 5 bases at V and 4 bases at J; junction bases unmatched: 11. Germline loops: CDR1 LNHDA, CDR2 SQIVND (reference sequence). This CDR3 spans 16 amino acids. The CDR3 region has the DNA TGTGCCAGTAGTCCTTCCTGGCCGGACAGGGGCACTGAAGCTTTCTTT. This translates into CASSPSWPDRGTEAFF.

The chain employs TRBV2 and TRBJ2-2; TRBD2 matches at 11 bases. J was trimmed by 4 bases and V by 4 bases; bases with no gene match: 5. The CDR3 runs to 16 residues. Germline CDR1 is SNHLY and CDR2 is FYNNEI. This CDR3 is CASSGSSGGITGELFF. The CDR3, as DNA: TGTGCCAGCAGTGGGTCTAGCGGGGGGATCACCGGGGAGCTGTTTTTT.

CDR3: CATSSLGPGEYEQYF. The CDR3 DNA is TGTGCCACCAGCAGCTTAGGTCCGGGAGAATACGAGCAGTACTTC. This sequence joins TRBV15 and TRBJ2-7; a possible D gene is TRBD2 (6 bases). This CDR3 has 15 residues. V was cut by 3 bases and J by 4 bases, with 16 bases left in between. Germline loops: CDR1 LNHNV, CDR2 YYDKDF (reference sequence).

J is TRBJ1-2 and V is TRBV7-9; TRBD1 is a possible D gene (6 bases). Germline V lookup: CDR1 SEHNR, CDR2 FQNEAQ (reference sequence). This CDR3 spans 13 amino acids. Trimming left V 4 bases short and J 6 bases short, with 12 bases between. CDR3 bases: TGTGCCAGCAGCTGGGGGGGCGAGGATGGCTACACCTTC. Amino acid sequence: CASSWGGEDGYTF. Complete variable domain (other parts from reference TRBV7-9 and TRBJ1-2): DTGVSQNPRHKITKRGQNVTFRCDPISEHNRLYWYRQTLGQGPEFLTYFQNEAQLEKSRLLSDRFSAERPKGSFSTLEIQRTEQGDSAMYLCASSWGGEDGYTFGSGTRLTVV.

In this sample, this clonotype turned up many times. The rearrangement uses TRBV10-3 and TRBJ1-2; D gene uncertain. V shed 7 bases and J shed 1 base, with 10 bases lying between them. Germline CDR1 and CDR2: ENHRY and SYGVKD. The CDR3 consists of 13 residues. The CDR3 coding sequence is TGTGCCATCAAAAAAGGCGATAACTATGGCTACACCTTC. This encodes CAIKKGDNYGYTF.

J is TRBJ2-2 and V is TRBV2; 10 bases line up with TRBD2. CDR3 length: 13 amino acids. Germline V lookup: CDR1 SNHLY, CDR2 FYNNEI. V lost 5 bases and J lost 11; bases outside the gene matches: 5. The CDR3 is CASSFLAGVELFF. The CDR3 region has the DNA TGTGCCAGCAGTTTTCTAGCGGGGGTAGAGCTGTTTTTT.

The V gene is TRBV19, the J gene TRBJ1-1; the match to TRBD1 covers 10 bases. Germline loops: CDR1 LNHDA, CDR2 SQIVND (reference sequence). The CDR3 consists of 17 residues. J was trimmed by 11 bases and V by 1 base; bases with no gene match: 16. CDR3 in amino acids: CASSIGPPGQGTGLAFF. The CDR3 DNA is TGTGCCAGTAGTATAGGGCCCCCGGGACAGGGGACCGGTTTGGCTTTCTTT.

This clonotype was found many times. The chain employs TRBV7-9 and TRBJ2-7; TRBD2 aligns across 7 bases. Germline V gene data show CDR1 as SEHNR and CDR2 as FQNEAQ (reference sequence). V was clipped by 1 base and J by 2 bases; unmatched bases: 5. The CDR3 covers 15 residues. The CDR3 sequence is CASSLEAGPTYEQYF. The CDR3 nucleotides read TGTGCCAGCAGCTTAGAAGCGGGACCTACCTACGAGCAGTACTTC.

Regarding this clonotype: The junction differs from germline at one of its ends, possibly a read error. The CDR3 sequence is CASSQASWNTEAFF. The CDR3, as DNA: TGCGCCAGCAGCCAAGCCAGTTGGAACACTGAAGCTTTCTTT. The chain carries TRBV7-7 and TRBJ1-1; D remains unclear. Germline CDR1 reads SSHAT; CDR2 reads FNYEAQ (reference sequence). This CDR3 region has 14 residues.

This chain uses TRBV6-5 with TRBJ2-7; D is perhaps TRBD2 (5 bases). CDR1 is MNHEY and CDR2 is SVGAGI in the germline V gene. CDR3 length: 18 amino acids. V was shortened by 4 bases and J by 3 bases, with 25 bases between the two germline ends. The CDR3 sequence is CASSSLGLGGRRVYEQYF. The CDR3 DNA follows: TGTGCCAGCAGTTCCCTGGGGTTAGGCGGGCGGAGAGTCTACGAGCAGTACTTC.

This clonotype showed up many times. This sequence joins TRBV29-1 and TRBJ1-2; D unresolved. V lost 5 bases to trimming and J lost 5 bases, with 18 bases between them. Germline CDR1 reads SQVTM; CDR2 reads ANQGSEA. The CDR3 contains 14 residues. The CDR3 sequence: CSVPGMTKAYGYTF. The CDR3 nucleotides read TGCAGCGTTCCTGGCATGACCAAGGCGTATGGCTACACCTTC.

CDR3 sequence: CATSRKRGTGINTEAFF. CDR3 bases: TGTGCCACCAGTCGCAAGAGAGGGACAGGGATAAACACTGAAGCTTTCTTT. The V call is TRBV15, the J call TRBJ1-1; 9 positions agree with TRBD1. Germline loops: CDR1 LNHNV, CDR2 YYDKDF (reference sequence). The V gene end was trimmed by 6 bases and the J gene end by 2 bases; junction bases not matched to a gene: 13. CDR3 size: 17 residues.

The chain is built from TRBV13 and TRBJ2-5; 7 positions match TRBD1. The germline V gene has CDR1 PRHDT and CDR2 FYEKMQ (reference sequence). This CDR3 has 16 amino acids. The V and J ends lost 6 bases and 3 bases, in that order; junction bases with no gene match: 13. DNA of the CDR3: TGTGCCAGCAGTTCCCCTAACCGGGACAGCAAAGAGACCCAGTACTTC. Protein sequence: CASSSPNRDSKETQYF.

The chain links TRBV2 to TRBJ1-1, with 7 bases identical to TRBD1. Germline CDR1 SNHLY, CDR2 FYNNEI. The V segment lost 2 bases and the J segment 6 bases; nucleotides outside the gene matches: 6. This CDR3 comprises 14 residues. CDR3 region: CASSETRGGAEAFF. DNA for the CDR3: TGTGCCAGCAGTGAAACCCGAGGGGGCGCTGAAGCTTTCTTT.

This clonotype occurred many times. The gene calls are TRBV20-1 and TRBJ2-2; D is undetermined. Germline CDR1 reads DFQATT; CDR2 reads SNEGSKA (reference sequence). Deletions cut 6 bases from V and 5 bases from J, with 19 bases between. The CDR3 has 15 residues. CDR3 sequence: CSAENRASMTGELFF. The DNA of the CDR3 is TGCAGTGCCGAAAATCGGGCCAGTATGACCGGGGAGCTGTTTTTT.

With respect to this clonotype: A read error is possible here, since a much larger clone lies one base away. V is TRBV7-6 and J is TRBJ2-5; D is perhaps TRBD1 (5 bases). Looked up from germline, CDR1 is SGHVS and CDR2 is FNYEAQ. The ends were cut back, 4 bases at V and 1 base at J, with 13 bases in the middle. This CDR3 is built from 15 residues. The chain's CDR3 is CASSSGRQFQETQYF. The CDR3 DNA reads TGTGCCAGCAGCTCAGGTCGACAGTTCCAAGAGACCCAGTACTTC.